This TCR beta chain emerged from a study of cytomegalovirus exposure and HLA in healthy donors. Sequencing used immunoSEQ multiplex PCR; TCRdb keeps in-frame clones, though not all of them. The repertoire holds about 220,000 clones, around nine tenths seen once, with about 2.7% in the top ten. The specimen was PBMCs. This sequence was found in a woman under 30 in good health and CMV-seronegative.

Written as DNA, the CDR3 is TGTGCCACCAGCAGAGATCATAGACCCCCAGGGGGTCTGCACACTGAAGCTTTCTTT. Amino acids: CATSRDHRPPGGLHTEAFF. This chain joins TRBV15 and TRBJ1-1, with 7 bases that match TRBD1. J gave up 3 bases and V 0 bases, and 16 bases lay outside the gene matches. The germline CDR1 and CDR2 sequences are LNHNV and YYDKDF (reference sequence). The CDR3 has 19 amino acids.